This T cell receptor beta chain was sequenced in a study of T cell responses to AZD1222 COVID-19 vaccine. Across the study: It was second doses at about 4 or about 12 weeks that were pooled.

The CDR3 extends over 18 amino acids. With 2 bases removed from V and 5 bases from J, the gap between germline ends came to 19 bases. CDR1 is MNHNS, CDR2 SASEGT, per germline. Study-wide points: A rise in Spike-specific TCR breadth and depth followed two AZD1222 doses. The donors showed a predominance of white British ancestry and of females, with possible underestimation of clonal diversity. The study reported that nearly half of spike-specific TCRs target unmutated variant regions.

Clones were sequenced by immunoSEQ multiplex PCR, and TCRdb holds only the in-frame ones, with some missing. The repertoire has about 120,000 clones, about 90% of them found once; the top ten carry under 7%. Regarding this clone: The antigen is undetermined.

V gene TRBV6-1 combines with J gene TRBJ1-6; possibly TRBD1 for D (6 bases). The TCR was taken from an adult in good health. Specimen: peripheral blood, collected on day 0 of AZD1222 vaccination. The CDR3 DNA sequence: TGTGCCAGCAGTGAACCCCCCGCTACGGGGGCCCATAATTCACCCCTCCACTTT. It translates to CASSEPPATGAHNSPLHF.